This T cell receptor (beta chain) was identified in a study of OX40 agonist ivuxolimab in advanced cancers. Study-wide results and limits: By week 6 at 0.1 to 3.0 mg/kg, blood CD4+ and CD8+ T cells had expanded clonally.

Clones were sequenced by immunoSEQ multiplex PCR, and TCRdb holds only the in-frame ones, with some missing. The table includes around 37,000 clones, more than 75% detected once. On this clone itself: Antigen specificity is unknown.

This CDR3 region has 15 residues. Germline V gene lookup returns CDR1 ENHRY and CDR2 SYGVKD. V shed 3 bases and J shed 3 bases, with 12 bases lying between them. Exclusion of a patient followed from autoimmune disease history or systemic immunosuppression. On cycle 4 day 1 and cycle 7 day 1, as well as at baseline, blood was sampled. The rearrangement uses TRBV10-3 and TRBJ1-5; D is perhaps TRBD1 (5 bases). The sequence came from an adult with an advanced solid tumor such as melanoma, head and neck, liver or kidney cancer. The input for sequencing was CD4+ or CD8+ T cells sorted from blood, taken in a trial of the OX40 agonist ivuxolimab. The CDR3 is CAISDIDSNNQPQHF. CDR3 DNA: TGTGCCATCAGTGACATCGACAGTAACAATCAGCCCCAGCATTTT.